The sequence of this T cell receptor beta chain was determined in a study of beta chain features in type 1 diabetes (dated by TCRdb to between 2017 and 2018). Turning to the overall study: Patients and healthy donors did not differ in mean age, gender distribution, total cell number or subset yield. The study compared TCRB repertoires of sorted circulating CD4+ T cell subsets between recently diagnosed type 1 diabetes patients and matched healthy donors. Naive and central memory subsets were obtained from all 30 or so donors, but regulatory and stem cell-like memory subsets were isolated from only 8 patients and roughly 8 healthy donors. A total of approximately 100,000,000 sorted cells were examined across all samples, and the number of cells per subset was strongly correlated with RNA yield. Results the study describes overall, beyond this receptor: Because cDNA rather than genomic DNA was sequenced, highly expressing activated cells could have been over-represented, although no difference in activation and CD3 levels was found between groups. PCR may preferentially amplify shorter templates, but because patient and control samples were amplified and corrected together, any resulting skew would affect both groups equally. Type 1 diabetes patients showed a moderate but significant shortening of TCRB CDR3 length in all four CD4+ subsets. Because small numbers of individuals were included in the HLA sub-analyses, any influence of HLA type on TCRB rearrangement was left unresolved. Fewer insertions and more nucleotide deletions at VDJ recombination sites were observed in patients with type 1 diabetes, implying thymic rearrangement abnormalities. Naive, central memory and regulatory TCRB repertoires appeared more similar among patients than among healthy donors.

As regards this clone: Its specific antigen is unknown. One end of the junction does not line up with germline, which may come from a read error.

The High Capacity cDNA Reverse Transcription Kit was used to reverse transcribe all of the isolated RNA, meaning that expressed TCRB transcripts were what got sequenced. Naive, central memory and regulatory T cell samples underwent deep immunoSEQ sequencing, averaging around 4 million total reads per sample. Sorted cells were lysed in RLT buffer, and RNA was extracted using DNase-treated RNeasy Micro or Mini kits according to cell number. To prevent cross-contamination, each cell subset was processed individually, whereas patient and healthy donor samples were processed jointly. TCRB sequences were amplified from cDNA with the immunoSEQ multiplex PCR, producing 87-bp fragments spanning the CDR3 region. Sequencing of the amplicons was performed on the Illumina HiSeq platform. The study's processing was this. PCR bias was computationally corrected using synthetic template baselines, reads within Hamming distance 2 were collapsed, and singletons that could not be merged were discarded. Reads were aligned against IMGT so that V, D and J genes, CDR3 length and insertions or deletions at six rearrangement sites could be assigned. Within each subset, clonotype counts were normalized to the number of sorted cells before true diversity and Gini coefficients were calculated with the tcR R package. Repertoire sharing was quantified using the overlap coefficient calculated on TCRB nucleotide sequences. The immuneACCESS repertoire file appears here via TCRdb, limited to in-frame rearrangements. These files lack a portion of the clones; in checked studies, under half of the deficit traces to unresolved V genes, and the cause of the others is not known. V, J and clone size are those of that table, while D and trimming were read from the DNA. The sample includes a few hundred thousand clones, with 8.5% to 10% observed a single time. The top ten clonotypes cover about 0.64% of the sample.

A single peripheral blood draw of around 120 mL on average was collected from each donor into heparinised tubes. A BD FACSAria II and a panel including CD45RO, CCR7, CD25, CD127, CD95 and CD27 were used to sort naive, central memory, regulatory and stem cell-like memory CD4+ T cells. Purity was above 95% for every sorted population. PBMCs were separated immediately by Lymphoprep density gradient centrifugation and were stained directly, without being cultured. So that batch effects would be minimized, each experiment stained and sorted samples in pairs, pairing one healthy donor with one patient. Sequences SGDLS (CDR1) and YYNGEE (CDR2) are obtained from the germline V gene. CDR3 length: 15 amino acids, cysteine to phenylalanine. The read is trimmed to its CDR3 DNA, 45 bases read in frame from base 1.

The chain links TRBV9 with TRBJ2-5; the D call is possibly TRBD1 or TRBD2, each sharing 5 bases. This TCR was sampled from a young man with type 1 diabetes. The specimen sequenced was central memory CD4+ T cells from blood. The DNA sequence is TGTGCCAGCAGCGTAGGGCAGTGGGACCAAGGGACCCAGTACTTC. This is translated as CASSVGQWDQGTQYF.